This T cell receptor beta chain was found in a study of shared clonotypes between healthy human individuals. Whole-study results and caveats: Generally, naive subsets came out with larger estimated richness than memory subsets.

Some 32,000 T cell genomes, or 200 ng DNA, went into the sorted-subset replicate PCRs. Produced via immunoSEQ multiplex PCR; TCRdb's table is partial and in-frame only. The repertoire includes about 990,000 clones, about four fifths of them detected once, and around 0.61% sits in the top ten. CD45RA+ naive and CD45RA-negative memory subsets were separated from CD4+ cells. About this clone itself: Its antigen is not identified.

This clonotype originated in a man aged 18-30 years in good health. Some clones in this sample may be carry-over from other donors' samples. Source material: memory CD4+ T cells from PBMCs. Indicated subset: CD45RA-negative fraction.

The CDR3 spells CASSTHLRYEQYF. The CDR3 DNA is TGTGCCAGCAGTACCCATCTACGGTACGAGCAGTACTTC. The chain has TRBV2 and TRBJ2-7, with D uncertain. The V and J ends lost 5 bases and 4 bases respectively, with 12 bases between them. Germline values: CDR1 SNHLY, CDR2 FYNNEI. There are 13 residues in the CDR3.